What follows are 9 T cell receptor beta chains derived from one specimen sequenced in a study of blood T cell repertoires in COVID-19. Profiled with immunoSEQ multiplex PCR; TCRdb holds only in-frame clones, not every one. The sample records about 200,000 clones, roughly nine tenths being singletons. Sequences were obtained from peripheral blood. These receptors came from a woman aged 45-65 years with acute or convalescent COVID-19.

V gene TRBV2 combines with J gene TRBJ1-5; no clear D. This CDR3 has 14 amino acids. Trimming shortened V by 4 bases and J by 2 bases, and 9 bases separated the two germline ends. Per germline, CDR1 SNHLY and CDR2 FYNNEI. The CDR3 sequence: CASSVEGGNQPQHF. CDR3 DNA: TGTGCCAGCAGTGTTGAGGGAGGCAATCAGCCCCAGCATTTT.

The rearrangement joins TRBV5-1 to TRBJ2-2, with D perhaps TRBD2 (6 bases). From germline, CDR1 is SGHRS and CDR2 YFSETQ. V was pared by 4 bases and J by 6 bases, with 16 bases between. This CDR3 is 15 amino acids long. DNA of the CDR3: TGCGCCAGCAGCCCCGGGACTGACCGCGCCGGGGAGCTGTTTTTT. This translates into CASSPGTDRAGELFF.

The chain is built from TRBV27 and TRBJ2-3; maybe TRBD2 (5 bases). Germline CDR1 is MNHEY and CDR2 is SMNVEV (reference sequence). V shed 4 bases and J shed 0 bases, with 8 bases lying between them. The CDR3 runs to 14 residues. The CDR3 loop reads CASSSRVSTDTQYF. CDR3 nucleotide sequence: TGTGCCAGCAGTTCGAGGGTGAGCACAGATACGCAGTATTTT.

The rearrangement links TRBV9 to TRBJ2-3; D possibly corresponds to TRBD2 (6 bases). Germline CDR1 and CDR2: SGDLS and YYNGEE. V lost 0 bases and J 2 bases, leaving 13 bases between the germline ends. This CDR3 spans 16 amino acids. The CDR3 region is CASSVGSGTLTDTQYF. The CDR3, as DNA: TGTGCCAGCAGCGTAGGTAGCGGAACACTCACAGATACGCAGTATTTT.

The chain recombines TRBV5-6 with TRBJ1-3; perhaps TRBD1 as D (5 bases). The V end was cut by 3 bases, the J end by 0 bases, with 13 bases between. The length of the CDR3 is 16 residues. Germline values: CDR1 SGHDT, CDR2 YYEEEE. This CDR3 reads CASSSLTANSGNTIYF. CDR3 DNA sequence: TGTGCCAGCAGCTCCTTGACAGCTAACTCTGGAAACACCATATATTTT.

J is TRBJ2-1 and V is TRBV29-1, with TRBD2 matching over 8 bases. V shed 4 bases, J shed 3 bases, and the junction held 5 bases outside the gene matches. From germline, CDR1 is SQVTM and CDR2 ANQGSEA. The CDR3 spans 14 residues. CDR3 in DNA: TGCAGCGTTGGGGCTAGCGGGTACTACAATGAGCAGTTCTTC. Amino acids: CSVGASGYYNEQFF.

The CDR3 DNA reads TGTGCCAGCACTAAGATCCGACAGACCCTTGAAGCTTTCTTT. This gives the protein CASTKIRQTLEAFF. This chain uses TRBV2 with TRBJ1-1; D possibly corresponds to TRBD1 (5 bases). This CDR3 region has 14 residues. Trimming stripped 7 bases from V and 7 bases from J, with 19 bases between. The V gene's germline CDR1 is SNHLY and CDR2 FYNNEI.

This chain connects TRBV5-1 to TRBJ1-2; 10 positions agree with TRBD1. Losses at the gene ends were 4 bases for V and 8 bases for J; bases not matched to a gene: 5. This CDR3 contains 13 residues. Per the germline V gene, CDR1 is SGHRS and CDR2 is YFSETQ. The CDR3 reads CASSVDRGRGYTF. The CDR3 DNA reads TGCGCCAGCAGCGTCGACAGGGGGCGAGGCTACACCTTC.

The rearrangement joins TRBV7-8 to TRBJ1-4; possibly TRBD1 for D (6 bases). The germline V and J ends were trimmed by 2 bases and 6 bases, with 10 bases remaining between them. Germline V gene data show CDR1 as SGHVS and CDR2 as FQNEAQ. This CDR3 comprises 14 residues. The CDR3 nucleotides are TGTGCCAGCAGCTTAAGATGGACAGATGAAAAACTGTTTTTT. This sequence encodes CASSLRWTDEKLFF. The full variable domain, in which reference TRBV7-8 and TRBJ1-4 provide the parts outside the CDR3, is GAGVSQSPRYKVAKRGQDVALRCDPISGHVSLFWYQQALGQGPEFLTYFQNEAQLDKSGLPSDRFFAERPEGSVSTLKIQRTQQEDSAVYLCASSLRWTDEKLFFGSGTQLSVL.